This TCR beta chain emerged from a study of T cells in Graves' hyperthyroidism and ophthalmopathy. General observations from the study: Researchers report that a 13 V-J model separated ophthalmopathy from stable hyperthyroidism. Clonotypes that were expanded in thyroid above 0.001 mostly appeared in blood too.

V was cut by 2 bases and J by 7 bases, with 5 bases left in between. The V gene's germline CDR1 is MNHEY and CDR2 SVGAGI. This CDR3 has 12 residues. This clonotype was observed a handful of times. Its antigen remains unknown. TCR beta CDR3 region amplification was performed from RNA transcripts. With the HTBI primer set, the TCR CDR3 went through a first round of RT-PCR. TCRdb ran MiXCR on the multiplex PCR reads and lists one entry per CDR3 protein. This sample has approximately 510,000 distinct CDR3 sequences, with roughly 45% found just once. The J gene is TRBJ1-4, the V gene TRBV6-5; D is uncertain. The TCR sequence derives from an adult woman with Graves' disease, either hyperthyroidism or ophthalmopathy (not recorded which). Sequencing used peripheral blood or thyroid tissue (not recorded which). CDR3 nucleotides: TGTGCCAGCAGTTACCAAGGTGAAAAACTGTTTTTT. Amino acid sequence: CASSYQGEKLFF.